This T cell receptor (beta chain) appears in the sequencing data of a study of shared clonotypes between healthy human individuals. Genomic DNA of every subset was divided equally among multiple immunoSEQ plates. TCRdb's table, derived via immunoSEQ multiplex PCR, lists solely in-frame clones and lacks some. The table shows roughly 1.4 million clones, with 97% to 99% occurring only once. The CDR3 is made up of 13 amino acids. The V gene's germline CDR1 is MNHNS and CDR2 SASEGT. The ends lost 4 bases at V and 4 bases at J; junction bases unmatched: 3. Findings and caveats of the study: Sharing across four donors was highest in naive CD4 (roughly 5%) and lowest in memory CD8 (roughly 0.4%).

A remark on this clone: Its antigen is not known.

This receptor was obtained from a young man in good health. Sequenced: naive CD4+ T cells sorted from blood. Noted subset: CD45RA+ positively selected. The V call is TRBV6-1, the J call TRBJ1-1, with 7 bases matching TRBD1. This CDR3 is CASSGTGFTEAFF. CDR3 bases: TGTGCCAGCAGTGGGACAGGCTTCACTGAAGCTTTCTTT.